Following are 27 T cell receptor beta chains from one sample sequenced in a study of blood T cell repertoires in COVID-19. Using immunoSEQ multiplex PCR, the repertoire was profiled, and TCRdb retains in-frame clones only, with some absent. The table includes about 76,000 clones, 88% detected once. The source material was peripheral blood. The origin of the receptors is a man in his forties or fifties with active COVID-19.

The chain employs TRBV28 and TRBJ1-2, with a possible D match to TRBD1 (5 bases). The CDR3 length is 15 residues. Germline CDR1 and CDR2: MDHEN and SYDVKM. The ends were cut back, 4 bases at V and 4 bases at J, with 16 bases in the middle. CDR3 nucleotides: TGTGCCAGCAGTTCCCCGGGCAGGGCCGCCTATGGCTACACCTTC. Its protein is CASSSPGRAAYGYTF.

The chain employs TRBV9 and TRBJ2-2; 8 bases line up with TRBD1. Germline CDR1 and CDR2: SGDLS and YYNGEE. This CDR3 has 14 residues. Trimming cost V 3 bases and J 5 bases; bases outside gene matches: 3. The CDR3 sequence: CASSARQGTGELFF. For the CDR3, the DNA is TGTGCCAGCAGCGCCCGACAGGGGACCGGGGAGCTGTTTTTT.

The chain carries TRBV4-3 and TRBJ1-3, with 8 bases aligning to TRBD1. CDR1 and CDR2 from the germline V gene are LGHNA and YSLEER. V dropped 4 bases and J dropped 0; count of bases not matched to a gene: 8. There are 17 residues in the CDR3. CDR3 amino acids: CASSLGTGSSSGNTIYF. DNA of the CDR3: TGCGCCAGCAGCCTAGGGACAGGATCCTCCTCTGGAAACACCATATATTTT.

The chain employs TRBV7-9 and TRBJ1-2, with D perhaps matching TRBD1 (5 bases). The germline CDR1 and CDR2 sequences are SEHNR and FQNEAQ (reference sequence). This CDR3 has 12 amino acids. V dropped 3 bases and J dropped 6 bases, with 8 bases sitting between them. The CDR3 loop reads CASSFGGDGYTF. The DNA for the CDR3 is TGTGCCAGCAGCTTTGGGGGGGATGGCTACACCTTC. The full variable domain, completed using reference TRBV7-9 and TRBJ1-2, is DTGVSQNPRHKITKRGQNVTFRCDPISEHNRLYWYRQTLGQGPEFLTYFQNEAQLEKSRLLSDRFSAERPKGSFSTLEIQRTEQGDSAMYLCASSFGGDGYTFGSGTRLTVV.

CDR3 region: CASTVSGTGEETQYF. The CDR3 coding sequence is TGTGCCAGCACCGTATCCGGGACAGGTGAAGAGACCCAGTACTTC. The chain employs TRBV5-4 and TRBJ2-5, with TRBD1 matching over 8 bases. Germline V lookup: CDR1 SGHNT, CDR2 YYREEE (reference sequence). J gave up 3 bases and V 6 bases, and 10 bases lay outside the gene matches. This CDR3 is built from 15 residues.

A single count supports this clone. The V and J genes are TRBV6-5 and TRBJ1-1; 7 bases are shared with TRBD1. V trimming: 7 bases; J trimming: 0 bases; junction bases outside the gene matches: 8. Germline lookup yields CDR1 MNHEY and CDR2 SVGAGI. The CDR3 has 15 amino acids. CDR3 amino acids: CASTRDRSMNTEAFF. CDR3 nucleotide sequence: TGTGCCAGCACTCGGGACAGATCTATGAACACTGAAGCTTTCTTT.

The CDR3 loop is CASSLAKAGGLDTQYF. The DNA for the CDR3 is TGTGCCAGCAGCTTGGCAAAAGCGGGAGGCTTAGATACGCAGTATTTT. This chain joins TRBV7-2 and TRBJ2-3; 9 positions agree with TRBD2. The germline gives CDR1 SGHTA, CDR2 FQGNSA. The CDR3 covers 16 residues. V was clipped by 3 bases and J by 5 bases; unmatched bases: 9. The full variable domain, in which reference TRBV7-2 and TRBJ2-3 provide the parts outside the CDR3, is GAGVSQSPSNKVTEKGKDVELRCDPISGHTALYWYRQSLGQGLEFLIYFQGNSAPDKSGLPSDRFSAERTGGSVSTLTIQRTQQEDSAVYLCASSLAKAGGLDTQYFGPGTRLTVL.

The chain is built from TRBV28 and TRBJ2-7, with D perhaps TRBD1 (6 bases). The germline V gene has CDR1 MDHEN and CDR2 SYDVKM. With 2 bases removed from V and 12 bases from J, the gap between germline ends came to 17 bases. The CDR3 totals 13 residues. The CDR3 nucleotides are TGTGCCAGCAGTTTAGGTCCCGAGCCCAGGGGGTACTTC. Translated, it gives CASSLGPEPRGYF.

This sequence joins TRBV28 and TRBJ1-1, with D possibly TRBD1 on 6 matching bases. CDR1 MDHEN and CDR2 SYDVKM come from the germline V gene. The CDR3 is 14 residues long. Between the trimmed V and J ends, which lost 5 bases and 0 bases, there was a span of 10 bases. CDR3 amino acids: CASSTRQVNTEAFF. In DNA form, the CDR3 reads TGTGCCAGCAGTACCCGACAGGTGAACACTGAAGCTTTCTTT.

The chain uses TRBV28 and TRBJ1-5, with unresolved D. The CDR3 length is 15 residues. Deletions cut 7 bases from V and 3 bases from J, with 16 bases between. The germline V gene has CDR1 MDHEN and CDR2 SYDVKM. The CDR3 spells CASIPYPRNNQPQHF. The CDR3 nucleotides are TGTGCCAGCATCCCATACCCTAGAAACAATCAGCCCCAGCATTTT.

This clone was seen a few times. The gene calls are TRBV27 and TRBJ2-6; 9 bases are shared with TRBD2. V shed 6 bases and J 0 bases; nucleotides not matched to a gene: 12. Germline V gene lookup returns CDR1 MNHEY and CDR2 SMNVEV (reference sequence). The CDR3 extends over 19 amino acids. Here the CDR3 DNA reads TGTGCCAGCAGCCCTGAAACTAGCGGGCGTTACTCTGGGGCCAACGTCCTGACTTTC. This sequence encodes CASSPETSGRYSGANVLTF.

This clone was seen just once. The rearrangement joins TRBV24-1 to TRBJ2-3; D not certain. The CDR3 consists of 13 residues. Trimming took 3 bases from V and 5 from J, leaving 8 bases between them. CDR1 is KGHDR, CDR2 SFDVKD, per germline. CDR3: CATSDGPKDTQYF. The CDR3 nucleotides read TGTGCCACCAGTGATGGTCCTAAAGATACGCAGTATTTT.

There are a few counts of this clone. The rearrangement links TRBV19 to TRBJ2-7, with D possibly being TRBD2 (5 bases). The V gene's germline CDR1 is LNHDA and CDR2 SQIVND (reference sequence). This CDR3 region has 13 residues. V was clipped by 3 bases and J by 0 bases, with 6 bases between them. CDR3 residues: CASSIGDSYEQYF. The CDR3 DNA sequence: TGTGCCAGTAGTATCGGGGACTCCTACGAGCAGTACTTC.

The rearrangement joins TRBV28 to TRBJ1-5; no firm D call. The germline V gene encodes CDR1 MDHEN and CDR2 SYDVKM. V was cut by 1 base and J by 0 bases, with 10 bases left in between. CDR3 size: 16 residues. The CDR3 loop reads CASSLFGGPSNQPQHF. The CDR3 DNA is TGTGCCAGCAGTTTATTTGGAGGCCCTAGCAATCAGCCCCAGCATTTT. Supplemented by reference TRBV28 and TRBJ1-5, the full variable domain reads DVKVTQSSRYLVKRTGEKVFLECVQDMDHENMFWYRQDPGLGLRLIYFSYDVKMKEKGDIPEGYSVSREKKERFSLILESASTNQTSMYLCASSLFGGPSNQPQHFGDGTRLSIL.

This chain's CDR3 is CASSLEQGGSGNTIYF. The CDR3 nucleotides are TGTGCCAGCAGCTTGGAACAGGGTGGTAGTGGAAACACCATATATTTT. This chain links TRBV7-6 with TRBJ1-3; D is possibly TRBD1 (6 bases). Per the germline V gene, CDR1 is SGHVS and CDR2 is FNYEAQ. The V and J ends lost 3 bases and 3 bases respectively, with 15 bases between them. CDR3 length: 16 amino acids.

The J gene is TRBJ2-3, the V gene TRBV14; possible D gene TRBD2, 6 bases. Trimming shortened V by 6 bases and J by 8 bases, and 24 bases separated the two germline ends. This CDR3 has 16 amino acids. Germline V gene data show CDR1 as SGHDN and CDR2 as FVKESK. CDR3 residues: CASSPAAGLRVGTQYF. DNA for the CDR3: TGTGCCAGCAGTCCCGCAGCGGGCCTCAGGGTTGGTACGCAGTATTTT.

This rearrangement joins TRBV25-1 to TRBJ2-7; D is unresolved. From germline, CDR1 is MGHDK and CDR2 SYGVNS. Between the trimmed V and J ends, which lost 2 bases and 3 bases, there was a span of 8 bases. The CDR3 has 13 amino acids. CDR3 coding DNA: TGTGCCAGCAGTGAACGAGCCTACTACGAGCAGTACTTC. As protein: CASSERAYYEQYF.

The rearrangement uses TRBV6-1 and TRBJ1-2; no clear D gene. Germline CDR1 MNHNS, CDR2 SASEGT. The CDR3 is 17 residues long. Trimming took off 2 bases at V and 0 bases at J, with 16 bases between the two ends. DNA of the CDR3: TGTGCCAGCAGTGAACGGGATAGGGCCGGTGCTAACTATGGCTACACCTTC. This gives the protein CASSERDRAGANYGYTF.

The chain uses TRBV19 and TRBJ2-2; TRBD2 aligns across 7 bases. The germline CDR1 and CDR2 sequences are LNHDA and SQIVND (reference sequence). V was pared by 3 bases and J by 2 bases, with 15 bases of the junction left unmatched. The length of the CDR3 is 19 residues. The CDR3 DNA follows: TGTGCCAGTAGTATTCACATCGGACTAGTTGGCGGCAACACCGGGGAGCTGTTTTTT. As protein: CASSIHIGLVGGNTGELFF.

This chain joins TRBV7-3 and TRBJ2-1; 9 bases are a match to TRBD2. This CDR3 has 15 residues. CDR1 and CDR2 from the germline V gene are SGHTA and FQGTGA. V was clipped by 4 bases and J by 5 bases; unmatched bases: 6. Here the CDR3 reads CASSSISGSDNEQFF. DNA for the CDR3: TGTGCCAGCAGCTCGATTAGCGGGAGTGACAATGAGCAGTTCTTC.

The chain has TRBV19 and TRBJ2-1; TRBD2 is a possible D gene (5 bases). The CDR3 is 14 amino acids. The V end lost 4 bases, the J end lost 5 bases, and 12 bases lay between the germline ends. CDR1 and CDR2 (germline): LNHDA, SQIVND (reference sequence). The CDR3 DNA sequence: TGTGCCAGTAGTAATCGGGATCTTAACAATGAGCAGTTCTTC. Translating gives CASSNRDLNNEQFF.

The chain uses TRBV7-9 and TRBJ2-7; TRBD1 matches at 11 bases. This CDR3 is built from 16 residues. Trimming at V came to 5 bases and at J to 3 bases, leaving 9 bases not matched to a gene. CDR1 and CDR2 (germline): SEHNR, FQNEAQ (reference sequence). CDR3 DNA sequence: TGTGCCAGCAGCCTACGACCGGGACAGGGGGACTACGAGCAGTACTTC. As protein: CASSLRPGQGDYEQYF.

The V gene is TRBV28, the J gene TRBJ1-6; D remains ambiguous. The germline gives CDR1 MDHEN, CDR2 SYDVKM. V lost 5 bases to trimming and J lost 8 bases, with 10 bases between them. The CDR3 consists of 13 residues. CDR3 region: CASSPRRDSPLHF. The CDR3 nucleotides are TGTGCCAGCAGTCCCCGCCGGGATTCACCCCTCCACTTT.

This chain's CDR3 is CASISGLNTEAFF. For the CDR3, the DNA is TGTGCCAGCATCTCAGGGTTGAACACTGAAGCTTTCTTT. This rearrangement joins TRBV7-3 to TRBJ1-1; tentatively, D is TRBD1 (5 bases). The germline CDR1 and CDR2 sequences are SGHTA and FQGTGA. Deletions cut 7 bases from V and 0 bases from J, with 9 bases between. There are 13 residues in the CDR3.

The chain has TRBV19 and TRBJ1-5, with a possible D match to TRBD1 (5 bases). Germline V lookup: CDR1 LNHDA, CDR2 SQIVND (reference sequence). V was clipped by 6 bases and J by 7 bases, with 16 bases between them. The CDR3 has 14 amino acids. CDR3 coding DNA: TGTGCCAGTAGGCGGGACGGTCCGGGGCAGCCCCAGCATTTT. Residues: CASRRDGPGQPQHF.

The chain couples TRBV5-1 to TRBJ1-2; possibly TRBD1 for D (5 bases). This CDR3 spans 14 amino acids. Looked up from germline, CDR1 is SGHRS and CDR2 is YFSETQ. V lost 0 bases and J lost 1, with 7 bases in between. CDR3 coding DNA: TGCGCCAGCAGCTTGGAAGGGGATAACTATGGCTACACCTTC. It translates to CASSLEGDNYGYTF.

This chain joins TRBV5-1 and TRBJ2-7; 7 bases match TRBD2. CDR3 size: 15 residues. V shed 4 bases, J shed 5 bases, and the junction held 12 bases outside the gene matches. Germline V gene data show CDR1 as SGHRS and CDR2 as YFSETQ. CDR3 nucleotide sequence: TGCGCCAGCAGCCCTCTCGCGGGGGTTAAGGACGAGCAGTACTTC. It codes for CASSPLAGVKDEQYF.